The 8 T cell receptor beta chains below were found in one sample sequenced in a study of beta chain features in type 1 diabetes. The isolated RNA, all of it, was reverse transcribed, so expressed TCRB transcripts were what got sequenced. The protocol was immunoSEQ multiplex PCR, while the TCRdb copy is restricted to in-frame clones and leaves out a portion. The repertoire holds about 140,000 clones, with 9% to 10% as singletons. Source material: central memory CD4+ T cells from blood. The receptors shown here come from a woman aged 40 to 50 in good health.

A few counts support this clone. V is TRBV9 and J is TRBJ2-2; possibly TRBD1 for D (5 bases). From germline, CDR1 is SGDLS and CDR2 YYNGEE. Trimming left V 2 bases short and J 6 bases short, with 11 bases between. The CDR3 runs to 14 residues. The CDR3 coding sequence is TGTGCCAGCAGCGTTGAATTGGGGCCCGGGGAGCTGTTTTTT. Amino acids: CASSVELGPGELFF. The full variable domain, completed using reference TRBV9 and TRBJ2-2, is DSGVTQTPKHLITATGQRVTLRCSPRSGDLSVYWYQQSLDQGLQFLIQYYNGEERAKGNILERFSAQQFPDLHSELNLSSLELGDSALYFCASSVELGPGELFFGEGSRLTVL.

The chain uses TRBV27 and TRBJ2-1; D perhaps matches TRBD2 (7 bases). Trimming took off 3 bases at V and 2 bases at J, with 11 bases between the two ends. The CDR3 has 15 residues. Germline CDR1 is MNHEY and CDR2 is SMNVEV (reference sequence). CDR3 sequence (DNA): TGTGCCAGCAGTTTCATGGGGGGGCCCTACAATGAGCAGTTCTTC. Translating gives CASSFMGGPYNEQFF.

V is TRBV7-2 and J is TRBJ2-7; maybe TRBD2 (5 bases). Germline V CDR1 and CDR2: SGHTA, FQGNSA. The CDR3 has 15 residues. Trimming took off 5 bases at V and 3 bases at J, with 17 bases between the two ends. In nucleotides, the CDR3 is TGTGCCAGCAGCCTACGGAGGAGCCAAGGCTACGAGCAGTACTTC. Its translation: CASSLRRSQGYEQYF.

This clone turned up a few times. CDR3 DNA sequence: TGTGCCAGCAGCTTGGTGTTGGGGGCCGGAGGCTATGGCTACACCTTC. Its translation: CASSLVLGAGGYGYTF. The chain is built from TRBV5-4 and TRBJ1-2; possible D gene TRBD1, 6 bases. V lost 0 bases and J lost 4, with 16 bases in between. The CDR3 runs 16 residues. CDR1 and CDR2 from the germline V gene are SGHNT and YYREEE (reference sequence).

The CDR3 DNA reads TGTGCCAGCAGCAAGACATCGCAGGAATCCTACGAGCAGTACTTC. This codes for CASSKTSQESYEQYF. The chain recombines TRBV21-1 with TRBJ2-7; TRBD1 is the table's D call, not checked against the DNA. TRBV21-1 has pseudogene status. This CDR3 region has 15 residues.

A few counts support this clone. V and J are TRBV5-1 and TRBJ2-2, with 9 bases that match TRBD1. Germline trimming cut 7 bases from V and 0 bases from J; bases unmatched to any gene: 4. CDR1 is SGHRS and CDR2 is YFSETQ in the germline V gene. This CDR3 comprises 15 residues. The CDR3 nucleotides are TGCGCCAGCGGACGACAGGGGGCGAACACCGGGGAGCTGTTTTTT. It specifies CASGRQGANTGELFF. The full variable domain, rest sourced from reference TRBV5-1 and TRBJ2-2, is KAGVTQTPRYLIKTRGQQVTLSCSPISGHRSVSWYQQTPGQGLQFLFEYFSETQRNKGNFPGRFSGRQFSNSRSEMNVSTLELGDSALYLCASGRQGANTGELFFGEGSRLTVL.

This clone was counted between two and nine times. CDR3 amino acids: CASSLEGSGVYNEQFF. Written as DNA, the CDR3 is TGTGCCAGCAGCTTGGAAGGTAGCGGGGTCTACAATGAGCAGTTCTTC. The rearrangement uses TRBV5-4 and TRBJ2-1; 8 positions match TRBD2. The V gene's germline CDR1 is SGHNT and CDR2 YYREEE (reference sequence). The CDR3 loop spans 16 amino acids. Trimming removed 0 bases from V and 3 bases from J; junction bases left unmatched: 5. Complete variable domain (other parts from reference TRBV5-4 and TRBJ2-1): ETGVTQSPTHLIKTRGQQVTLRCSSQSGHNTVSWYQQALGQGPQFIFQYYREEENGRGNFPPRFSGLQFPNYSSELNVNALELDDSALYLCASSLEGSGVYNEQFFGPGTRLTVL.

This clone was counted between two and nine times. The chain couples TRBV27 to TRBJ1-1, with 9 bases lining up with TRBD1. CDR3 size: 14 residues. CDR1 and CDR2 (germline): MNHEY, SMNVEV (reference sequence). The V segment lost 5 bases and the J segment 4 bases; nucleotides outside the gene matches: 5. The CDR3, as DNA: TGTGCCAGCAGTCAACAGGGGGCTGGCACTGAAGCTTTCTTT. Residues: CASSQQGAGTEAFF.